The next 15 T cell receptor beta chains were all read from a single sample in a study of T cell clonality in common variable immunodeficiency (dated by TCRdb to about 2015). The full study reports these points: Reportedly, TCRbeta sequences from CVID had fewer deletions and N-nucleotide insertions, and highly modified clones with 13 or more V deletions were absent from CVID.

The library relied on the immunoSEQ multiplex PCR assay. Held by TCRdb, this immuneACCESS table contains in-frame sequences only and omits some clones. Under half of the omission traces to an unresolved V gene where checked; the cause of the rest is unknown. With about 31,000 clones recorded, this sample contains no clone counted only once. Approximately 6.8% of the sample belongs to the ten largest clones. No antigen has been assigned to these receptors. Sequencing input: peripheral blood mononuclear cells. These receptors all stem from a human donor with common variable immunodeficiency.

This clone was counted many times. With the read ending 3 residues before the CDR3 end, the germline J gene is used to fill in that end. This chain joins TRBV7-8 and TRBJ2-2; TRBD1 aligns across 10 bases. Unmatched junction bases numbered 1, after V lost 3 bases and J lost 6 bases. The CDR3 loop spans 14 amino acids. Germline V lookup: CDR1 SGHVS, CDR2 FQNEAQ. CDR3: CASSLTGGPGELFF. The CDR3 DNA, read in part, is TGTGCCAGCAGCTTGACAGGGGGCCCCGGGGAG.

The table lists this clone with a few counts. From the germline J gene comes the end of the CDR3, since the read stops 3 residues before it. The rearrangement uses TRBV11-2 and TRBJ2-1; 11 bases match TRBD2. V dropped 6 bases and J dropped 7; count of bases not matched to a gene: 8. The CDR3 contains 15 residues. Germline-derived CDR1 and CDR2 are SGHAT and FQNNGV. CDR3 amino acids: CASSSIAGGPNEQFF. CDR3 bases read: TGTGCCAGCAGTTCCATAGCGGGAGGGCCGAATGAG.

Notes on this clone: The read ends 3 residues before the CDR3 terminus; that terminus is restored from the germline J gene. The chain employs TRBV7-2 and TRBJ2-3; the match to TRBD2 covers 8 bases. The CDR3 spans 14 residues. Germline CDR1 and CDR2: SGHTA and FQGNSA. Unmatched junction bases numbered 0, after V lost 1 base and J lost 3 bases. CDR3 residues: CASSLGGRTDTQYF. CDR3 bases read: TGTGCCAGCAGCTTAGGCGGGAGGACAGATACG.

This clone was observed many times. The read terminates 3 residues ahead of where the CDR3 ends, so the germline J gene completes it. The chain couples TRBV7-2 to TRBJ2-5; possible D gene TRBD1, 6 bases. This CDR3 has 14 residues. The V end lost 6 bases, the J end lost 1 base, and 12 bases lay between the germline ends. Germline assignment: CDR1 SGHTA and CDR2 FQGNSA. The chain's CDR3 is CASSHQGIQETQYF. The covered CDR3 bases are TGTGCCAGCAGTCACCAGGGGATCCAAGAGACC.

This clone ranks as medium-sized (0.01 to 0.1%). The read ends 3 residues before the CDR3 terminus; that terminus is restored from the germline J gene. The chain recombines TRBV29-1 with TRBJ2-1; 7 nucleotides line up with TRBD1. The V segment lost 6 bases and the J segment 4 bases; nucleotides outside the gene matches: 6. This CDR3 is built from 13 residues. Germline loops: CDR1 SQVTM, CDR2 ANQGSEA. CDR3 loop: CSVHDREYNEQFF. The CDR3 DNA, read in part, is TGCAGCGTCCATGACAGGGAGTACAATGAG.

At least ten counts were recorded for this clone. The read ends 3 residues shy of where the CDR3 ends; the end is completed using the germline J gene. The rearrangement uses TRBV3-1 (or the pseudogene TRBV3-2) and TRBJ2-7, with D maybe TRBD1 (5 bases). Trimming took off 3 bases at V and 2 bases at J, with 8 bases between the two ends. The length of the CDR3 is 13 residues. Per the germline V gene, CDR1 is LGHDT and CDR2 is YNNKEL (reference sequence). The CDR3 loop is CASSHRQPYEQYF. CDR3 DNA (partial): TGTGCCAGCAGCCACAGACAGCCCTACGAG.

This clone came up many times. The sequenced fragment ends 3 residues before the CDR3 boundary, so the rest is inferred from the germline J gene. V gene TRBV20-1 combines with J gene TRBJ1-5; a possible D gene is TRBD1 (6 bases). The CDR3 spans 13 residues. CDR1 and CDR2 from the germline V gene are DFQATT and SNEGSKA (reference sequence). Between the trimmed V and J ends, which lost 2 bases and 4 bases, there was a span of 9 bases. CDR3 region: CSARLTGNQPQHF. The DNA read from the CDR3 is TGCAGTGCTAGACTGACAGGAAATCAGCCC.

This clone was counted at least ten times. The read is 3 residues too short to cover the CDR3 end, so that end is filled in from the germline J gene. The gene calls are TRBV7-8 and TRBJ2-5; D tentatively reads TRBD1 or TRBD2 (5 bases each). CDR3 length: 13 amino acids. CDR1 is SGHVS and CDR2 is FQNEAQ in the germline V gene. Trimming took 7 bases from V and 1 from J, leaving 10 bases between them. The CDR3 DNA, read in part, is TGTGCCAGCAAAGAGGGGCTCCAAGAGACC. Its protein is CASKEGLQET. The CDR3 as a whole reads CASKEGLQETQYF.

In regard to this clone: The CDR3 end falls 3 residues outside the read, so it is completed with the germline J gene. The chain uses TRBV19 and TRBJ2-2, with a possible D match to TRBD2 (5 bases). The CDR3 loop spans 15 amino acids. The V and J ends lost 3 bases and 1 base respectively, with 9 bases between them. Germline CDR1 is LNHDA and CDR2 is SQIVND (reference sequence). CDR3 DNA, as far as it was read: TGTGCCAGTAGTATGACCCGGGGGAACACCGGGGAG. As protein: CASSMTRGNTGE. The whole CDR3 protein reads CASSMTRGNTGELFF.

This clone was found many times. The read comes to an end 3 residues before the CDR3 does, leaving the germline J gene to fill in the end. This rearrangement joins TRBV5-1 to TRBJ2-1; TRBD2 aligns across 12 bases. The J segment lost 0 bases and the V segment lost 4 bases, leaving 8 bases of the junction unmatched. This CDR3 region has 18 residues. Germline CDR1 and CDR2: SGHRS and YFSETQ. CDR3 DNA (partial): TGCGCCAGCAGCCTAAGACTAGCGGGAGTCAGCTCCTACAATGAG. This translates into CASSLRLAGVSSYNE. The complete CDR3 protein is CASSLRLAGVSSYNEQFF.

In its sample, this clone was seen many times. The read falls 3 residues short of the CDR3 end, and the missing part is taken from the germline J gene. V gene TRBV7-2 combines with J gene TRBJ2-3, with D perhaps matching TRBD2 (5 bases). V shed 2 bases and J shed 2 bases, with 8 bases lying between them. The CDR3 extends over 14 amino acids. Germline V gives CDR1 SGHTA, CDR2 FQGNSA. The part of the CDR3 DNA that was read is TGTGCCAGCAGCTTAACTAGAGACACAGATACG. Translated: CASSLTRDTDT. The full CDR3 protein reads CASSLTRDTDTQYF.

As for this clone: The missing CDR3 end, 3 residues past where the read stops, is filled in from the germline J gene. The chain employs TRBV7-8 and TRBJ1-5, with 11 positions matching TRBD1. This CDR3 contains 16 residues. The trim removed 5 bases at V and 1 base at J, leaving 4 bases unmatched. From germline, CDR1 is SGHVS and CDR2 FQNEAQ. The sequenced CDR3 bases are TGTGCCAGCAGCACGGGGACAGGGGGAAGCAATCAGCCC. Amino acids: CASSTGTGGSNQP. From start to end, the CDR3 is CASSTGTGGSNQPQHF.

For this clone: The read falls 3 residues short of the CDR3 end, and the missing part is taken from the germline J gene. The chain couples TRBV30 to TRBJ1-2, with 8 bases lining up with TRBD1. CDR1 and CDR2 from the germline V gene are GTSNPN and SVGIG (reference sequence). The CDR3 loop spans 13 amino acids. CDR3 residues: CAWSVQGGNGYTF. CDR3 DNA (partial): TGTGCCTGGAGTGTACAGGGGGGAAACGGC.

This clone was seen ten or more times. The CDR3 end lies 3 residues beyond the end of the read and is filled in from the germline J gene. The chain links TRBV7-9 to TRBJ1-2; D perhaps matches TRBD1 (5 bases). Germline values: CDR1 SEHNR, CDR2 FQNEAQ (reference sequence). The CDR3 extends over 13 amino acids. The DNA read from the CDR3 is TGTGCCAGCAGCTTAGCGCCAGGGCCCGGC. Its protein product is CASSLAPGPG. The full CDR3 protein is CASSLAPGPGYTF.

This clone was seen many times. The read terminates 3 residues ahead of where the CDR3 ends, so the germline J gene completes it. V usage is TRBV12-3 or TRBV12-4 and J usage is TRBJ2-5; 11 bases map to TRBD2. The length of the CDR3 is 15 residues. Trimming at V came to 7 bases and at J to 4 bases, leaving 8 bases not matched to a gene. The CDR3 sequence is CASTLELAGVETQYF. Incomplete CDR3 DNA: TGTGCCAGCACCCTGGAACTAGCGGGAGTAGAGACC.